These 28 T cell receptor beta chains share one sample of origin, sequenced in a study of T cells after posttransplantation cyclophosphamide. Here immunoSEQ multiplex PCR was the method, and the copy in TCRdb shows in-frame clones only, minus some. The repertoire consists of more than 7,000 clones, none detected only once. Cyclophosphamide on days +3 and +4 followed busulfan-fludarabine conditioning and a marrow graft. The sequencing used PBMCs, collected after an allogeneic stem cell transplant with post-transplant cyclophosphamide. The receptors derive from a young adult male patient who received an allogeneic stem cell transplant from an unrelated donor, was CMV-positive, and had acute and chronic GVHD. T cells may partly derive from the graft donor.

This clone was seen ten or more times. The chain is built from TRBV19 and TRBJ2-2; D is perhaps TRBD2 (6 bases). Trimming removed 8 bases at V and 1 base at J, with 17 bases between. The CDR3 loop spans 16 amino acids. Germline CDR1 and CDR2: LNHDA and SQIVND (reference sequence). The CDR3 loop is CASAPRWGENTGELFF. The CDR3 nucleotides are TGTGCCAGTGCCCCTAGGTGGGGGGAGAACACCGGGGAGCTGTTTTTT.

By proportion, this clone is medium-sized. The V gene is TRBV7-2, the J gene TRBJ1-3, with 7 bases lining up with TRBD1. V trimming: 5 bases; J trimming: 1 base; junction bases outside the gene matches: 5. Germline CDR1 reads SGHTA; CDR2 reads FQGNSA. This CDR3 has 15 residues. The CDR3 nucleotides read TGTGCCAGCAGCCCCTCGACAGGGTCTGGAAACACCATATATTTT. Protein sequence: CASSPSTGSGNTIYF.

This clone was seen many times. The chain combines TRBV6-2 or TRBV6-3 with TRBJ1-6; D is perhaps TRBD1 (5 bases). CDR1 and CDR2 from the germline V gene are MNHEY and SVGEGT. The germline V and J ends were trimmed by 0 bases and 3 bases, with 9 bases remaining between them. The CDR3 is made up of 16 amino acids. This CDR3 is CASSYSGLSYNSPLHF. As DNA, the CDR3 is TGTGCCAGCAGTTACTCGGGGCTCAGCTATAATTCACCCCTCCACTTT.

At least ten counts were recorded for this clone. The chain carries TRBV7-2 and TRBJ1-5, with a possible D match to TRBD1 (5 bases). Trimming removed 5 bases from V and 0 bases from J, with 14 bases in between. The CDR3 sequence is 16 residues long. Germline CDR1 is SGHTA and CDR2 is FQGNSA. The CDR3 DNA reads TGTGCCAGCAGCCTGCGGGGCGGCGATAGCAATCAGCCCCAGCATTTT. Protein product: CASSLRGGDSNQPQHF.

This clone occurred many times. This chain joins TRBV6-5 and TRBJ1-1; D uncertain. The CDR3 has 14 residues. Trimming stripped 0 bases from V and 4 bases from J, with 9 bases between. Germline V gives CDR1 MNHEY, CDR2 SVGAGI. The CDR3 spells CASSYSSVGTEAFF. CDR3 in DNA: TGTGCCAGCAGTTACTCGAGCGTGGGCACTGAAGCTTTCTTT.

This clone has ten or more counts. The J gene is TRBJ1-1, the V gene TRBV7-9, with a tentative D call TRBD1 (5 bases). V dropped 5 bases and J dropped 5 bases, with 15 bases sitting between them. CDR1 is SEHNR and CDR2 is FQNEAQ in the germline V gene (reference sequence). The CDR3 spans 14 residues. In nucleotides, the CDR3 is TGTGCCAGCAGCCCAGCATTGGAGGGGACTGAAGCTTTCTTT. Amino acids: CASSPALEGTEAFF.

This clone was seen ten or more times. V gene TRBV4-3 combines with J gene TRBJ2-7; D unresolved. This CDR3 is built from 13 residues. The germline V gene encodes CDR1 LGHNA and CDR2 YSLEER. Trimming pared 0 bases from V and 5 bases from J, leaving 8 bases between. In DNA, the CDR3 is TGCGCCAGCAGCCAAGATAATTCTAACGAGCAGTACTTC. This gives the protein CASSQDNSNEQYF.

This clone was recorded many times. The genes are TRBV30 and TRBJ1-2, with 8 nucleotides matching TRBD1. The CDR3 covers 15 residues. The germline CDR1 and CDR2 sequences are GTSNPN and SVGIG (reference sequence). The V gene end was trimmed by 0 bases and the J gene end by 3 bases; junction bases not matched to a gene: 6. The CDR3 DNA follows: TGTGCCTGGAGTGTCTCAGGGGGCATCGACTATGGCTACACCTTC. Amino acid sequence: CAWSVSGGIDYGYTF.

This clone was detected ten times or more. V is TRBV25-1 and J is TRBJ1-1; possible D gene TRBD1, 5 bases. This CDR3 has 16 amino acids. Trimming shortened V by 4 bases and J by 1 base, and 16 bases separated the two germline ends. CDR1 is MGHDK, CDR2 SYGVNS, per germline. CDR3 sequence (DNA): TGTGCCAGCAGTGTATGGGGGGACGGGGAGAACACTGAAGCTTTCTTT. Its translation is CASSVWGDGENTEAFF. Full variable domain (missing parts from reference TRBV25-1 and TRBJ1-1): EADIYQTPRYLVIGTGKKITLECSQTMGHDKMYWYQQDPGMELHLIHYSYGVNSTEKGDLSSESTVSRIRTEHFPLTLESARPSHTSQYLCASSVWGDGENTEAFFGQGTRLTVV.

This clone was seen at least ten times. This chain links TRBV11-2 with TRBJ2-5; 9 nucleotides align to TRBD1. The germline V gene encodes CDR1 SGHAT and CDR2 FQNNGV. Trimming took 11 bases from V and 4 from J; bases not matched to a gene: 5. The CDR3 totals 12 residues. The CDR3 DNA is TGTGCCTCGACAGGGGGAGGAGAGACCCAGTACTTC. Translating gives CASTGGGETQYF.

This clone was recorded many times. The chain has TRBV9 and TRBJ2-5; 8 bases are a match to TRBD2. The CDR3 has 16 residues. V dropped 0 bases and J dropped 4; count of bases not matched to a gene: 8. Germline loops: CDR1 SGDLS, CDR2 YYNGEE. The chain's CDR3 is CASSVEVAGSRETQYF. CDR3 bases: TGTGCCAGCAGCGTAGAGGTAGCGGGGAGCCGAGAGACCCAGTACTTC.

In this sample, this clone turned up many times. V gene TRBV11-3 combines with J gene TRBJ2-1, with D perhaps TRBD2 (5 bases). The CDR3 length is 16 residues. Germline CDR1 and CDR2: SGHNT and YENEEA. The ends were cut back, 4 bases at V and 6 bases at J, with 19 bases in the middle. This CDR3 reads CASSSPRGRSINEQFF. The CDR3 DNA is TGTGCCAGCAGCTCCCCCCGGGGTAGATCCATCAATGAGCAGTTCTTC.

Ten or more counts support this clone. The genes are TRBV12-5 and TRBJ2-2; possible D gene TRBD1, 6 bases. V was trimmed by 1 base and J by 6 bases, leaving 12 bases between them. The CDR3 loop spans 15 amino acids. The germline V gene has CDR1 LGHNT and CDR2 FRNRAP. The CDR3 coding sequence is TGTGCTAGTGGTTTGGAACAGGGAGTCCCCGGGGAGCTGTTTTTT. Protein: CASGLEQGVPGELFF. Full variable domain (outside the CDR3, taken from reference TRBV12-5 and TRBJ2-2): DARVTQTPRHKVTEMGQEVTMRCQPILGHNTVFWYRQTMMQGLELLAYFRNRAPLDDSGMPKDRFSAEMPDATLATLKIQPSEPRDSAVYFCASGLEQGVPGELFFGEGSRLTVL.

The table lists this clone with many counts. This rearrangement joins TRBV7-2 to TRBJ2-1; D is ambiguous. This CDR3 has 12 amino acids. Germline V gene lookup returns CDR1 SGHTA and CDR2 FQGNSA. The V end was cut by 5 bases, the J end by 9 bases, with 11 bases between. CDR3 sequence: CASSLFEREQFF. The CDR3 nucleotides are TGTGCCAGCAGCCTGTTTGAGCGTGAGCAGTTCTTC.

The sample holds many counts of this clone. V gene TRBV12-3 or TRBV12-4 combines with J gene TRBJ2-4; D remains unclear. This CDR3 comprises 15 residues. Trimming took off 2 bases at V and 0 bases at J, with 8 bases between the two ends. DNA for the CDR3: TGTGCCAGCAGTTTAAGGCAGGTAGCCAAAAACATTCAGTACTTC. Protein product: CASSLRQVAKNIQYF.

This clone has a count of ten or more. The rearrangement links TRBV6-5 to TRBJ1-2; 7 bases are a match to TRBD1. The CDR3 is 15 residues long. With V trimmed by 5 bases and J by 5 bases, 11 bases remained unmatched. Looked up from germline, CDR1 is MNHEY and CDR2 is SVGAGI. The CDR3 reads CASSPGQPIYYGYTF. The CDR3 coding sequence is TGTGCCAGCAGTCCGGGACAGCCTATTTATTATGGCTACACCTTC.

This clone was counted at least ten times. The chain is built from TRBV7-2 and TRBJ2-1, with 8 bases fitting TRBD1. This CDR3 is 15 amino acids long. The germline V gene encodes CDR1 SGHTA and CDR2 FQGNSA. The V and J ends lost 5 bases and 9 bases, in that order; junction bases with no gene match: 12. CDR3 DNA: TGTGCCAGCAGCCTAGTAGGGACAGGCGGTAGTGAGCAGTTCTTC. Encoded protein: CASSLVGTGGSEQFF.

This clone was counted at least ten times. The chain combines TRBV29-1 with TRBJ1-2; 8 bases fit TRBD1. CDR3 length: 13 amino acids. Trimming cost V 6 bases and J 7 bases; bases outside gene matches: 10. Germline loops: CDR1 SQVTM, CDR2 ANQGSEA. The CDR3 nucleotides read TGCAGCGTCGCGACAGGGGTAAGACGTGGCTACACCTTC. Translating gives CSVATGVRRGYTF. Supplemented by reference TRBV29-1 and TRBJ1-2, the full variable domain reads SAVISQKPSRDICQRGTSLTIQCQVDSQVTMMFWYRQQPGQSLTLIATANQGSEATYESGFVIDKFPISRPNLTFSTLTVSNMSPEDSSIYLCSVATGVRRGYTFGSGTRLTVV.

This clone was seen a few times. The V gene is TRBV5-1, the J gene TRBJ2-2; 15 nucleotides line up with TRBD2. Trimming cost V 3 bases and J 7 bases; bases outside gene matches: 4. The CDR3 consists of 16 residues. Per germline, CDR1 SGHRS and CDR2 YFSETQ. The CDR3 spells CASSSGLAGGYGELFF. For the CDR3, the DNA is TGCGCCAGCAGCTCGGGACTAGCGGGGGGATACGGGGAGCTGTTTTTT.

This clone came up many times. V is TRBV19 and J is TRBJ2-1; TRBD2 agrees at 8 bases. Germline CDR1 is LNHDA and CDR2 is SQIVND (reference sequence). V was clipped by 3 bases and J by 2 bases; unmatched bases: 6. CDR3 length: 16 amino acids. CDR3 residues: CASSIFAGGAYNEQFF. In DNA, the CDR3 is TGTGCCAGTAGTATCTTTGCGGGAGGAGCCTACAATGAGCAGTTCTTC.

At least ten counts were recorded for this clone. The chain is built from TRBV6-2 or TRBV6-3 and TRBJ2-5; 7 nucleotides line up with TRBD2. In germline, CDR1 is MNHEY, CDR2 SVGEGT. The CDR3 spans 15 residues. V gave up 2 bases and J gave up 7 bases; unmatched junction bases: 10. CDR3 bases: TGTGCCAGCAGTTACAGAGCGGGGAGCTGGGGGACCCAGTACTTC. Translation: CASSYRAGSWGTQYF.

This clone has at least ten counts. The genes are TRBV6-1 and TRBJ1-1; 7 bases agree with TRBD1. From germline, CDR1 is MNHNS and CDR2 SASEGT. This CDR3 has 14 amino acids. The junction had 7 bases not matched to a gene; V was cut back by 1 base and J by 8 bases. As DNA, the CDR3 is TGTGCCAGCAGTGAAGGCCCAGGGGGGTGGGAAGCTTTCTTT. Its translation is CASSEGPGGWEAFF.

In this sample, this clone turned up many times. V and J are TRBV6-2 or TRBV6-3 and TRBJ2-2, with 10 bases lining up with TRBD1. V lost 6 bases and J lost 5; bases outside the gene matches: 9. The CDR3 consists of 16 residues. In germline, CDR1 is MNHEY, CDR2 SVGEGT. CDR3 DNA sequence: TGTGCCAGCAGGCCCCCGGGACAGGGGAGGACCGGGGAGCTGTTTTTT. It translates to CASRPPGQGRTGELFF.

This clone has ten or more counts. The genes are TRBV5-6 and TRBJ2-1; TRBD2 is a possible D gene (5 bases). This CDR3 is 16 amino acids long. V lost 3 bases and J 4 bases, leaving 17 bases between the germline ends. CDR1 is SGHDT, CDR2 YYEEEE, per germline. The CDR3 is CASSSRGSPPYNEQFF. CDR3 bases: TGTGCCAGCAGCTCCCGCGGGTCCCCTCCTTACAATGAGCAGTTCTTC.

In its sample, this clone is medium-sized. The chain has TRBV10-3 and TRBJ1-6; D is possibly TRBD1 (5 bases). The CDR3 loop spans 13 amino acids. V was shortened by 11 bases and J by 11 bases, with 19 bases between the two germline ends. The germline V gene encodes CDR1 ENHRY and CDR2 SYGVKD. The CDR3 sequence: CAAPGQGKPPLHF. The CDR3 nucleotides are TGTGCCGCCCCTGGACAAGGTAAACCACCCCTCCACTTT.

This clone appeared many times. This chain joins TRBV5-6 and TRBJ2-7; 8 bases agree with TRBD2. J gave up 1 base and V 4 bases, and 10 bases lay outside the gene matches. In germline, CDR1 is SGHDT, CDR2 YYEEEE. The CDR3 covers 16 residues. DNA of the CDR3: TGTGCCAGCAGCCCAAGACTAGCGTCGCATTCCTACGAGCAGTACTTC. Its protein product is CASSPRLASHSYEQYF.

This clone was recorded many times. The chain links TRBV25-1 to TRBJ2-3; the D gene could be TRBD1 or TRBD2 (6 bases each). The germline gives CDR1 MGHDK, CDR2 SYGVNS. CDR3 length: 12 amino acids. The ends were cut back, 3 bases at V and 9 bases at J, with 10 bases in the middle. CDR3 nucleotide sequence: TGTGCCAGCAGTGAGGAGGGACAAACGCAGTATTTT. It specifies CASSEEGQTQYF.

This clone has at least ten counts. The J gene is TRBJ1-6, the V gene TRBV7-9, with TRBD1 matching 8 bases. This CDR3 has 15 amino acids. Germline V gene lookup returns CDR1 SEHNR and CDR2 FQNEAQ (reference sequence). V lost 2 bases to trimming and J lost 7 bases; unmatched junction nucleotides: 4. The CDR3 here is CASSLTRQGNSPLHF. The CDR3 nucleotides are TGTGCCAGCAGCTTAACAAGACAGGGGAATTCACCCCTCCACTTT.